These T cell receptor beta chains were read from a single sample in a study of metastatic and nonmetastatic thyroid tumors. With MiXCR, TCRdb called clones anew from the PCR reads. Of about 17,000 clones listed, 20% to 25% were seen once; the top ten hold 7% to 9.5%. Material for sequencing was adjacent normal tissue. The receptors stem from a female donor with papillary thyroid cancer or a benign thyroid nodule (not recorded which). Some clones in this sample may be carry-over from other donors' samples. The CDR3 runs from the conserved cysteine through the conserved F or W. The D gene is left open where the match is weak. A row's size may be missing; if present it is once, few, many or a size class.

clone size: medium-sized
J gene: TRBJ2-7
V gene: TRBV6-1
D gene: -
CDR3 DNA: TGTGCCAGCAGGGCGTGCGTTTACGAGCAGTACTTC
CDR3 protein: CASRACVYEQYF

clone size: -
J gene: TRBJ2-2
V gene: TRBV7-8
D gene: TRBD2
CDR3 DNA: TGTGCCAGCAGCTGGAAGGTAGCGGGAGGCCACACCGGGGAGCTGTTTTTT
CDR3 protein: CASSWKVAGGHTGELFF

clone size: medium-sized
J gene: TRBJ2-6
V gene: TRBV6-5
D gene: -
CDR3 DNA: TGTGCCAGCAGTTACCTGGGACGGGGGTCTGGGGCCAACGTCCTGACTTTC
CDR3 protein: CASSYLGRGSGANVLTF

clone size: medium-sized
J gene: TRBJ1-5
V gene: TRBV6-6
D gene: -
CDR3 DNA: TGTGCCAGCAGTTACCGGCAGGGAGACCAGCCCCAGCATTTT
CDR3 protein: CASSYRQGDQPQHF

clone size: few
J gene: TRBJ1-5
V gene: TRBV2
D gene: TRBD1
CDR3 DNA: TGTGCCAGCAGGGGACAGTCAAATCAGCCCCAGCATTTT
CDR3 protein: CASRGQSNQPQHF

clone size: -
J gene: TRBJ1-5
V gene: TRBV12-3/TRBV12-4
D gene: -
CDR3 DNA: TGTGCCAGCAGTTTGGAAGGAAGTCAGCCCCAGCATTTT
CDR3 protein: CASSLEGSQPQHF

clone size: -
J gene: TRBJ1-6
V gene: TRBV7-3
D gene: TRBD1
CDR3 DNA: TGTGCCAGCAGCTTCCTCAATGGACAGGGGGGTTCACCCCTCCACTTT
CDR3 protein: CASSFLNGQGGSPLHF

clone size: -
J gene: TRBJ1-2
V gene: TRBV20-1
D gene: -
CDR3 DNA: TGCAGTGCTAGGGAGGAAGGAAACTATGGCTACACCTTC
CDR3 protein: CSAREEGNYGYTF

clone size: medium-sized
J gene: TRBJ2-7
V gene: TRBV20-1
D gene: -
CDR3 DNA: TGCAGTGCTAGTCGGACCCCGGGATACGAGCAGTACTTC
CDR3 protein: CSASRTPGYEQYF

clone size: -
J gene: TRBJ2-3
V gene: TRBV11-2
D gene: TRBD2
CDR3 DNA: TGTTCCAGCAGCACGGGACTAGCGGGAGTGCGGGAGACAGATACGCAGTATTTT
CDR3 protein: CSSSTGLAGVRETDTQYF

clone size: many
J gene: TRBJ2-2
V gene: TRBV5-4
D gene: -
CDR3 DNA: TGTGCCAGCAGCGCAACAGGGCCCGGGGAGCTGTTTTTT
CDR3 protein: CASSATGPGELFF

clone size: large
J gene: TRBJ2-1
V gene: TRBV28
D gene: TRBD2
CDR3 DNA: TGTGCCAGCAGACAGAGCGGCGGGGGACAGTTCTTC
CDR3 protein: CASRQSGGGQFF

clone size: many
J gene: TRBJ2-3
V gene: TRBV11-3
D gene: -
CDR3 DNA: TGTGCCAGCAGCTTAGAGGAGCGAGATACGCAGTATTTT
CDR3 protein: CASSLEERDTQYF

clone size: medium-sized
J gene: TRBJ1-5
V gene: TRBV6-1
D gene: -
CDR3 DNA: TGTGCCAGCAGCTCCGGTCAGCCCCAGCATTTT
CDR3 protein: CASSSGQPQHF

clone size: medium-sized
J gene: TRBJ1-2
V gene: TRBV10-1
D gene: TRBD1
CDR3 DNA: TGCGCCAGCAGTGTTGGGACAGGGGGGGGCTACACCTTC
CDR3 protein: CASSVGTGGGYTF

clone size: medium-sized
J gene: TRBJ1-2
V gene: TRBV27
D gene: TRBD1
CDR3 DNA: TGTGCCAGCAGTTTAATGGACAGGGTGCCGGGCTACACCTTC
CDR3 protein: CASSLMDRVPGYTF

clone size: medium-sized
J gene: TRBJ1-1
V gene: TRBV11-2
D gene: -
CDR3 DNA: TGTGCCAGCAGCTTAGGGATAGGGCGGGGCCGTGAAGCTTTCTTT
CDR3 protein: CASSLGIGRGREAFF

clone size: once
J gene: TRBJ2-2
V gene: TRBV30
D gene: -
CDR3 DNA: TGTGCCTGGAGTAAGCAGGGGTTAAACACCGGGGAGCTGTTTTTT
CDR3 protein: CAWSKQGLNTGELFF

clone size: medium-sized
J gene: TRBJ2-3
V gene: TRBV28
D gene: -
CDR3 DNA: TGTGCCAGCAGAGCCCCGGGACCCAACGCAGATACGCAGTATTTT
CDR3 protein: CASRAPGPNADTQYF

clone size: many
J gene: TRBJ1-3
V gene: TRBV2
D gene: TRBD1
CDR3 DNA: TGTGCCAGAAATACAGGGGACTCTGGAAACACCATATATTTT
CDR3 protein: CARNTGDSGNTIYF

clone size: -
J gene: TRBJ2-3
V gene: TRBV20-1
D gene: -
CDR3 DNA: TGCAGTCCCACCGCCGGGGGAGGGGGAGATACGCAGTATTTT
CDR3 protein: CSPTAGGGGDTQYF

clone size: -
J gene: TRBJ1-3
V gene: TRBV6-6
D gene: -
CDR3 DNA: TGTGCCAGCAGTTACTCGTATAATTCTGGAAACACCATATATTTT
CDR3 protein: CASSYSYNSGNTIYF

clone size: many
J gene: TRBJ2-7
V gene: TRBV3-1
D gene: -
CDR3 DNA: TGTGCCAGCAGCCAGGGGTCAGGGTCCTACGAGCAGTACTTC
CDR3 protein: CASSQGSGSYEQYF

clone size: -
J gene: TRBJ2-7
V gene: TRBV12-3/TRBV12-4
D gene: TRBD2
CDR3 DNA: TGTGCCAGCTCAGTTTACCTGAAGCGGACTAGCGGGAGCGAGCAGTACTTC
CDR3 protein: CASSVYLKRTSGSEQYF

clone size: -
J gene: TRBJ2-1
V gene: TRBV12-3/TRBV12-4
D gene: -
CDR3 DNA: TGTGCCAGCAGTTTAGGCGGGGGGGACAGGTCCCAGTTCTTC
CDR3 protein: CASSLGGGDRSQFF

clone size: many
J gene: TRBJ2-1
V gene: TRBV20-1
D gene: -
CDR3 DNA: TGCAGTGCTAGAGATTGGAGCAATGAGCAGTTCTTC
CDR3 protein: CSARDWSNEQFF

clone size: -
J gene: TRBJ2-1
V gene: TRBV6-2/TRBV6-3
D gene: TRBD2
CDR3 DNA: TGTGCCAGCAGTTGGCTAGCGGGAGGGCCTAACAATGAGCAGTTCTTC
CDR3 protein: CASSWLAGGPNNEQFF

clone size: few
J gene: TRBJ2-5
V gene: TRBV6-1
D gene: TRBD2
CDR3 DNA: TGTGCCAGCAGTTTGACTAGCTTGTTGGAGGCCCAATACTTC
CDR3 protein: CASSLTSLLEAQYF

clone size: -
J gene: TRBJ2-5
V gene: TRBV7-2
D gene: -
CDR3 DNA: TGTGCCAGCAGCTTGTGGTATTGTCGGGCCCGAGGGGAGACCCAGTACTTC
CDR3 protein: CASSLWYCRARGETQYF

clone size: -
J gene: TRBJ2-1
V gene: TRBV11-2
D gene: TRBD1
CDR3 DNA: TGTGCCAGCAGCTCGAGACAGGGGGCCAGCGGCAATGAGCAGTTCTTC
CDR3 protein: CASSSRQGASGNEQFF

clone size: -
J gene: TRBJ2-7
V gene: TRBV25-1
D gene: -
CDR3 DNA: TGTGCCAGCACCAGGGTGGGAGGTTCCCGTGAGCAGTACTTC
CDR3 protein: CASTRVGGSREQYF

clone size: medium-sized
J gene: TRBJ2-7
V gene: TRBV27
D gene: -
CDR3 DNA: TGTGCCAGCAGTTCCCAGTCCTACGAGCAGTACTTC
CDR3 protein: CASSSQSYEQYF

clone size: -
J gene: TRBJ2-3
V gene: TRBV15
D gene: TRBD2
CDR3 DNA: TGTGCCACCAACAGAGAGTCGCTAGCGGCTACGGATACGCAGTATTTT
CDR3 protein: CATNRESLAATDTQYF

clone size: -
J gene: TRBJ2-5
V gene: TRBV11-3
D gene: TRBD2
CDR3 DNA: TGTGCCAGCAGTTTAGGAGATAGCGGGGATGAGTTCTTC
CDR3 protein: CASSLGDSGDEFF

clone size: -
J gene: TRBJ2-3
V gene: TRBV11-2
D gene: -
CDR3 DNA: TGCGCCAGCAGCCCCTCAGGGTCTAGCACAGATACGCAGTACTTT
CDR3 protein: CASSPSGSSTDTQYF